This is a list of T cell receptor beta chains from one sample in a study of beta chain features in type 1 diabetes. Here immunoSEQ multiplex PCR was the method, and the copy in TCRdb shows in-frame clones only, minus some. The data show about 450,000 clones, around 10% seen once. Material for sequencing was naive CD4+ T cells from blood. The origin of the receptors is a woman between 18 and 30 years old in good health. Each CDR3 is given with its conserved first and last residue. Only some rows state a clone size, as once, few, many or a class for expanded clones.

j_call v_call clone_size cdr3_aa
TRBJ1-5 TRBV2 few CASNLGGRQPQHF
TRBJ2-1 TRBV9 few CASSAGTGSYNEQFF
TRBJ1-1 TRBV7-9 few CASSLRSGTEAFF
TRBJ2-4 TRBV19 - CASKPVESGKNIQYF
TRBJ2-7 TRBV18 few CASSPLQRSSYEQYF
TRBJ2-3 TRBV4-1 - CASSQGILGAGSTDTQYF
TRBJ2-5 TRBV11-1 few CASQWEAHETQYF
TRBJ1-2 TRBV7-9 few CASSFGLTGEKYGYTF
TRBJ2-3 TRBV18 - CASSPSTAYLYF
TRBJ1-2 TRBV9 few CASSEIIRGYTF
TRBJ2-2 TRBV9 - CASSVGPSGSDTGELFF
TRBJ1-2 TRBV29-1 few CSVLKGYGEFSGYTF
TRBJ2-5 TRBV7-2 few CASSLDRKAIETQYF
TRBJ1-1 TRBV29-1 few CSVLRVGINTEAFF
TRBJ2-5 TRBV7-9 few CASSFVFIFEETQYF
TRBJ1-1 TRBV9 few CASSVAENTEAFF
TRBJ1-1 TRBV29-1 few CSVEGPPLNTEAFF
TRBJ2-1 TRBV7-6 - CASSLALGRGNEQFF
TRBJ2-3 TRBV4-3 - CASSQEGLYGDTQYF
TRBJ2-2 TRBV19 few CASSINSGELFF
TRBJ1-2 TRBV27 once CASSLSRGRGGYTF
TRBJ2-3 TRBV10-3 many CAIRRGGIGADTQYF
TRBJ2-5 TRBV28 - CASRRSQPPETQYF
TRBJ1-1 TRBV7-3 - CASSLLGQGTEAFF
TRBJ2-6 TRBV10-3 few CAIRPGTTSGANVLTF
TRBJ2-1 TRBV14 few CASSQDRYNEQFF
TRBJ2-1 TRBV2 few CASSEGRLGEQFF
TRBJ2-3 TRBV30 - CAWTKIRTSGRTDTQYF
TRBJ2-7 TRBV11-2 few CASSGGLLSYEQYF
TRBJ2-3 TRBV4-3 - CASSQTGFADTQYF
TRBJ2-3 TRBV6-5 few CASSYGAGTGTDTQYF
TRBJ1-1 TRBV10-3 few CAISESKTNTEAFF
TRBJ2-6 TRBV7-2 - CASSPGLSSGANVLTF
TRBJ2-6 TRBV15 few CATSSRDRGRGANVLTF
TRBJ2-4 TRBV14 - CASSPTAGVFAKNIQYF
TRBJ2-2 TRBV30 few CAWSENNAGELFF
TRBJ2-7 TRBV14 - CASSLGLPYEQYF
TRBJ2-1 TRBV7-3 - CASPSGPSGSNEQFF
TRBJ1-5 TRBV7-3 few CASSPNHGSNQPQHF
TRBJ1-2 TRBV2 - CASSHRDSEDYGYTF
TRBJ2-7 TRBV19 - CASSSQTGMDEQYF
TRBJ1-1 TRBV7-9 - CASRLTGNTEAFF
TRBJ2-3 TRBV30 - CAWERQGKTDTQYF
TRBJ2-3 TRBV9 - CASNEGRTLGDTQYF
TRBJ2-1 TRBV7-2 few CASSWTSGAGNEQFF
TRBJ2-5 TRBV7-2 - CASSFWTVETQYF
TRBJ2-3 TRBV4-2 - CASSLGGAGNTDTQYF
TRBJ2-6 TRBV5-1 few CASSLGTHRPGANVLTF
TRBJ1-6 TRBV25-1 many CASSEVQDSPLHF
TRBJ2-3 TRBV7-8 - CASSPPGTRVPDTQYF
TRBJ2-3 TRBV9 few CASSLRGANTDTQYF
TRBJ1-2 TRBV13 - CASSFRQDYGYTF
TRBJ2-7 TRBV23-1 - CASSRDGSYEQYF
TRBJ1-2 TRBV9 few CASSFRQGGGVGYTF
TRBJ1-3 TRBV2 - CAITRETIYF
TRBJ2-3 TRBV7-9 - CASSFGSADTQYF
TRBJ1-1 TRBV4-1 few CASRHETGGGNTEAFF
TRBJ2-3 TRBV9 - CASSVTNRGQDTQYF